The subject of this entry is one T cell receptor (beta chain). The data originate from a study of OX40 agonist ivuxolimab in advanced cancers. Across the study: Males comprised around 80% of the group, whose mean age was approximately 61 years (range roughly 20 to 90).

Germline V gives CDR1 LNHDA, CDR2 SQIVND (reference sequence). This CDR3 is 18 amino acids long. J was trimmed by 0 bases and V by 1 base; bases with no gene match: 3. Libraries were prepared by immunoSEQ multiplex PCR; TCRdb keeps only in-frame clonotypes and omits some of them. The sample shows some 55,000 clones, more than 75% of them seen only once. Source: CD4+ or CD8+ T cells sorted from blood, taken in a trial of the OX40 agonist ivuxolimab. The rearrangement uses TRBV19 and TRBJ2-6; TRBD1 aligns across 10 bases. This sequence originates from an adult with an advanced solid tumor such as melanoma, head and neck, liver or kidney cancer. CDR3 sequence reads: CASSIVGTGVSGANVLTF. The DNA of the CDR3 is TGTGCCAGTAGTATAGTGGGGACAGGGGTCTCTGGGGCCAACGTCCTGACTTTC. The variable domain in full, with the rest retrieved from reference TRBV19 and TRBJ2-6, is DGGITQSPKYLFRKEGQNVTLSCEQNLNHDAMYWYRQDPGQGLRLIYYSQIVNDFQKGDIAEGYSVSREKKESFPLTVTSAQKNPTAFYLCASSIVGTGVSGANVLTFGAGSRLTVL.